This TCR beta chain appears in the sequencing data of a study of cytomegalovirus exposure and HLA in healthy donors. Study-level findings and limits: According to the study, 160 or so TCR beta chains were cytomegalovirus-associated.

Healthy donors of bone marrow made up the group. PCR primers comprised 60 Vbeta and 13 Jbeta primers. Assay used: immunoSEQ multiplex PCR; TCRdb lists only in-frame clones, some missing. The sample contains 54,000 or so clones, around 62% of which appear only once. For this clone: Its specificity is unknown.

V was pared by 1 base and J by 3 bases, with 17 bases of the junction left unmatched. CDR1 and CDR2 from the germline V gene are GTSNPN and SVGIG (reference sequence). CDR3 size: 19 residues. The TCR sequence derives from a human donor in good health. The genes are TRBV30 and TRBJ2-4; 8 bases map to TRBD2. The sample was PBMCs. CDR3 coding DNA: TGTGCCTGGAGTGGGCCCCAGCTCCTCGCGCGGGGGGTCAAAAACATTCAGTACTTC. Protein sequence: CAWSGPQLLARGVKNIQYF.